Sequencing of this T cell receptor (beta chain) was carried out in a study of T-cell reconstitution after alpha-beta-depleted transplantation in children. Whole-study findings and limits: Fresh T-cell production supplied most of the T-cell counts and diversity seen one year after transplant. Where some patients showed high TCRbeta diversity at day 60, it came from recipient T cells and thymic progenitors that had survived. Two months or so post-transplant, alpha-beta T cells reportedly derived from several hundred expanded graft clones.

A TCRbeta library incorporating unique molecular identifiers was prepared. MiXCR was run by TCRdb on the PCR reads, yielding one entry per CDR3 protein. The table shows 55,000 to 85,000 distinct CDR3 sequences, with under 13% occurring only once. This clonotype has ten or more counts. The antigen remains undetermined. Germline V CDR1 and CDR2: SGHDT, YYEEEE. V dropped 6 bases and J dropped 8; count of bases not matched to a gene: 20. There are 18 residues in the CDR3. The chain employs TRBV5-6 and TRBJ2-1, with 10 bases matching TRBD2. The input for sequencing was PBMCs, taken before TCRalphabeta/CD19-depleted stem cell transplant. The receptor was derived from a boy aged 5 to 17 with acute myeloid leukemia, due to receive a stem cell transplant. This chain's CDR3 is CASNPGLANFGGFYEQFF. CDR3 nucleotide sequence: TGTGCCAGCAACCCGGGACTAGCGAACTTTGGAGGATTCTATGAGCAGTTCTTC.